This T cell receptor beta chain is drawn from a study of T cells in Graves' hyperthyroidism and ophthalmopathy. The sample holds a few counts of this clonotype. Its matching antigen is unknown. Study-wide findings and caveats: Model-based prediction identified ophthalmopathy a median roughly 5.9 months prior to its onset.

TCR beta CDR3 sequences were amplified from RNA transcripts. HTBI primers drove first-round RT-PCR of the TCR CDR3. From the multiplex PCR reads, TCRdb called clonotypes with MiXCR, one entry per CDR3 protein. The sample has around 600,000 distinct CDR3 sequences; more than 15% are singletons. CDR1 and CDR2 from the germline V gene are MNHNS and SASEGT. CDR3 length: 15 residues. Trimming cost V 1 base and J 3 bases; bases outside gene matches: 2. The receptor was derived from a woman aged 40-49 years with Graves' ophthalmopathy. Sequenced: blood. The chain joins TRBV6-1 to TRBJ1-3; 8 bases map to TRBD1. The CDR3 region is CASSEDGTGGNTIYF. CDR3 DNA: TGTGCCAGCAGTGAAGACGGGACAGGTGGAAACACCATATATTTT.